This T cell receptor beta chain originates from a study of breast tumors, draining lymph nodes, adjacent tissues. Points from the study as a whole: Compared with lymph nodes, tumors were less diverse; compared with nontumor tissue, more. Most tumor T cells seemingly derive from lymph node, then expand in tumor.

From the multiplex PCR reads, TCRdb called clonotypes with MiXCR, one entry per CDR3 protein. The table lists approximately 100,000 distinct CDR3 sequences, less than 25% of them singletons. The V gene's germline CDR1 is ENHRY and CDR2 SYGVKD. The CDR3 is made up of 14 amino acids. V was cut by 0 bases and J by 2 bases, with 7 bases left in between. The lymph nodes were axillary draining lymph nodes from breast cancer patients. This clonotype was recorded at least ten times. Antigen unknown. V gene TRBV10-3 combines with J gene TRBJ2-5; TRBD2 is a possible D gene (5 bases). The sequenced material came from axillary lymph node tissue. This TCR was sampled from a female donor with breast cancer. Some clones in this sample may be carry-over from other donors' samples. DNA for the CDR3: TGTGCCATCAGTGAGTCTCGAGGGCAAGAGACCCAGTACTTC. Translated: CAISESRGQETQYF.